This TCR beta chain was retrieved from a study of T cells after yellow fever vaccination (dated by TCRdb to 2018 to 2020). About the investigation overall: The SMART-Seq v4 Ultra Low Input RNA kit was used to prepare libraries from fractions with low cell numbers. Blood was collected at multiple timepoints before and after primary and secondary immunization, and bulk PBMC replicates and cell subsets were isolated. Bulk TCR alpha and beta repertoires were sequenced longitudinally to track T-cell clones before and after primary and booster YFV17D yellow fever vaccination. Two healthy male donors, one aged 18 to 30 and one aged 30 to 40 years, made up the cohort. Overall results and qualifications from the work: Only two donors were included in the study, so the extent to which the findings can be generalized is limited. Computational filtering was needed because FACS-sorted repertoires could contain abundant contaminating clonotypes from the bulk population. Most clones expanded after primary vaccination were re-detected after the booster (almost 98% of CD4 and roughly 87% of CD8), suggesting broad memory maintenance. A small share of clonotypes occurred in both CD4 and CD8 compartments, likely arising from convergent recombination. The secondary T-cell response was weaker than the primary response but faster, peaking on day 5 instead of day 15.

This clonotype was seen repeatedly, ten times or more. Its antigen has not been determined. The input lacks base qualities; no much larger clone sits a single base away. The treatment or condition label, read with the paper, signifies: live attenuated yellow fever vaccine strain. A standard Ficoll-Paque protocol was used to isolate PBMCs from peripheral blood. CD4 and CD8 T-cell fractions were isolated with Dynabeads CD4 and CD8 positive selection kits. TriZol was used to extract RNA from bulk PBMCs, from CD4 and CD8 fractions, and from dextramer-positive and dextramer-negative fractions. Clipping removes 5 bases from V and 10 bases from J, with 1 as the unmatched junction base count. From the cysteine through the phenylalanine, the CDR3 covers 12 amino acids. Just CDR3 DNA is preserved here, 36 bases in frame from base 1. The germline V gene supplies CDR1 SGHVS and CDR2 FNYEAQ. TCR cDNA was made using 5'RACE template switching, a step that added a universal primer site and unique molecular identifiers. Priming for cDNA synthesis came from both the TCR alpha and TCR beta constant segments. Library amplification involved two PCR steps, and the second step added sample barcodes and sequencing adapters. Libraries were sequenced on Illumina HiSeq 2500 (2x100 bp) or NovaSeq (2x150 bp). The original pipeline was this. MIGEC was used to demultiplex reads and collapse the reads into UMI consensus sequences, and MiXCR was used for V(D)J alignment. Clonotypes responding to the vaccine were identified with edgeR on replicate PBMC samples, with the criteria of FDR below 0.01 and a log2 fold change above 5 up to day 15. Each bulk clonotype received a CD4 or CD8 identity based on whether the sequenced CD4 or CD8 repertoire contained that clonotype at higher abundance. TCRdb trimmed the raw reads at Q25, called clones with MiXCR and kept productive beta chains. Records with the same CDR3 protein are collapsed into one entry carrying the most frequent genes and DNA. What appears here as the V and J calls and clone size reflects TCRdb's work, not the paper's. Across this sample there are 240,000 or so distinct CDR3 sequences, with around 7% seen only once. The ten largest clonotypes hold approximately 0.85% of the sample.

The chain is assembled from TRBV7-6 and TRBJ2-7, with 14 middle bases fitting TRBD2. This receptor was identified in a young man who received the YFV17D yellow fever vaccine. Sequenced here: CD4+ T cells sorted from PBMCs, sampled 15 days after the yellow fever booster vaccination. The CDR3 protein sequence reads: CASSGTSGSQYF. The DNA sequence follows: TGTGCCAGCAGCGGGACTAGCGGGAGTCAGTACTTC.